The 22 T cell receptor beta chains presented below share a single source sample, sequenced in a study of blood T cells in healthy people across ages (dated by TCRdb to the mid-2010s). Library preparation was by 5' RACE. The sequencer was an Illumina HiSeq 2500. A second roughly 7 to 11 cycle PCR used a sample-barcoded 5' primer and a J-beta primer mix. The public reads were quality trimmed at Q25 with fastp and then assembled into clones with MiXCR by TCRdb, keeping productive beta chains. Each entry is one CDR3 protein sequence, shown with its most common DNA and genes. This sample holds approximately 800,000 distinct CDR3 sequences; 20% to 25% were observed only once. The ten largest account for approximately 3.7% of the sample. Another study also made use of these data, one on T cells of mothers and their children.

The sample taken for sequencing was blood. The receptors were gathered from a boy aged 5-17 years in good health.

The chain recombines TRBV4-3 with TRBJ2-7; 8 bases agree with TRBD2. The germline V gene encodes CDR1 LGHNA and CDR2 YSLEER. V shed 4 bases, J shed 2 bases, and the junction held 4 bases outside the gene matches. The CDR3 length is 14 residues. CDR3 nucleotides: TGCGCCAGCAGCCGCGGACTAGCAGCCTACGAGCAGTACTTC. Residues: CASSRGLAAYEQYF.

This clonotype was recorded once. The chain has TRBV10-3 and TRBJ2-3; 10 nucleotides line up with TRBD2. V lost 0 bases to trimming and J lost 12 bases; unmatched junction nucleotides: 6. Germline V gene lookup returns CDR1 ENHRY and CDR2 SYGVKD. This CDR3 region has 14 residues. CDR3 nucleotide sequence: TGTGCCATCAGTGAGTCGAGCGGGAGGGACATTCAGTATTTT. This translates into CAISESSGRDIQYF.

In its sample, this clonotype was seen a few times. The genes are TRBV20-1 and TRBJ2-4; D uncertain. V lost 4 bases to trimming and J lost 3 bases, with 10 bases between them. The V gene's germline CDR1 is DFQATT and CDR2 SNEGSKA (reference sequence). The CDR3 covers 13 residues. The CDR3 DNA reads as TGCAGTGCTATGGCGTTTTACAAAAACATTCAGTACTTC. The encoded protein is CSAMAFYKNIQYF.

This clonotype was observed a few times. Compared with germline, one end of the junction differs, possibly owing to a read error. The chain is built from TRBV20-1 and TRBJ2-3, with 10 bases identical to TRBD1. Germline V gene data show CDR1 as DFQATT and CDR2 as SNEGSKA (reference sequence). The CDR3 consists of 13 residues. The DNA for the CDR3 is TGCAGTGTTAGACAGGGGGCTGTGGATACGCAGTATTTT. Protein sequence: CSVRQGAVDTQYF.

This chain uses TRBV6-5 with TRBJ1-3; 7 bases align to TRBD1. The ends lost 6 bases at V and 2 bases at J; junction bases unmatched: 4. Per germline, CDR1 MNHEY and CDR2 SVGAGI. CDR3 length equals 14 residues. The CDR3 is CASSRTGAGNTIYF. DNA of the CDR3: TGTGCCAGCAGCCGAACAGGGGCTGGAAACACCATATATTTT.

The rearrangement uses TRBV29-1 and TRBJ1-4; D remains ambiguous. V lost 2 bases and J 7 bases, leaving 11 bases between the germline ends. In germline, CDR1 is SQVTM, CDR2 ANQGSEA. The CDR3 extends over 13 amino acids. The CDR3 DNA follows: TGCAGCGTTGAACCGGTACTCGGTGAAAAACTGTTTTTT. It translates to CSVEPVLGEKLFF.

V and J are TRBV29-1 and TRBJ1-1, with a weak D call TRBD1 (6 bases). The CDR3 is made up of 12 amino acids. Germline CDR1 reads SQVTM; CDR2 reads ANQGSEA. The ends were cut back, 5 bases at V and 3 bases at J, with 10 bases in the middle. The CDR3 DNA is TGCAGCGTTACCAGGGGTGACACTGAAGCTTTCTTT. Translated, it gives CSVTRGDTEAFF.

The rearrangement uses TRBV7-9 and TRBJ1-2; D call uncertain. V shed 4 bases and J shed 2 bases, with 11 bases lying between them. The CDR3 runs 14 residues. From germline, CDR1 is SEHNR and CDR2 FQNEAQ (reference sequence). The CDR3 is CASSYRPGNYGYTF. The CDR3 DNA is TGTGCCAGCAGCTACCGGCCGGGAAACTATGGCTACACCTTC.

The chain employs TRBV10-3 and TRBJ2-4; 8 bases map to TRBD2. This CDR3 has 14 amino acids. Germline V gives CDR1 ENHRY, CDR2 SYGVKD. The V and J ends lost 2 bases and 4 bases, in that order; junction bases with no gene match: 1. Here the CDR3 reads CAISEGTSKNIQYF. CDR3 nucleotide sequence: TGTGCCATCAGTGAGGGGACTAGTAAAAACATTCAGTACTTC.

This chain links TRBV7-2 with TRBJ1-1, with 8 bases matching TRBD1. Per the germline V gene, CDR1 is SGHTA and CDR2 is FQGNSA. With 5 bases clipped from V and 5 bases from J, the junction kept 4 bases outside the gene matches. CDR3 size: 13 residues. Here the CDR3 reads CASSANRGTEAFF. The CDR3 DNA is TGTGCCAGCAGCGCAAACAGGGGGACTGAAGCTTTCTTT.

Here the CDR3 reads CASSFFVPSGNEETQYF. The DNA for the CDR3 is TGTGCCAGCAGTTTTTTCGTCCCCAGCGGGAATGAAGAGACCCAGTACTTC. J is TRBJ2-5 and V is TRBV12-3 or TRBV12-4; 7 positions match TRBD2. The CDR3 runs to 17 residues. Trimming removed 3 bases from V and 3 bases from J; junction bases left unmatched: 13.

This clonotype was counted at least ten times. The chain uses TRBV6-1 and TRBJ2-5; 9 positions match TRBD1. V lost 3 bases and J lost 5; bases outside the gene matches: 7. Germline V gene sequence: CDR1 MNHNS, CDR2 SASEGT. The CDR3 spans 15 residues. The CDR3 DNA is TGTGCCAGCAGTGATTCCACAGGGGGCTGGGAGACCCAGTACTTC. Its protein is CASSDSTGGWETQYF.

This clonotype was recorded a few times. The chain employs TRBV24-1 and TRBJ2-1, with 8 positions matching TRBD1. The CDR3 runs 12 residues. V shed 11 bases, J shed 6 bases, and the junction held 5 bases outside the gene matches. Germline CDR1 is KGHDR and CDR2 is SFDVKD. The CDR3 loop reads CAIRTGSNEQFF. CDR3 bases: TGTGCCATTCGGACAGGGTCCAATGAGCAGTTCTTC.

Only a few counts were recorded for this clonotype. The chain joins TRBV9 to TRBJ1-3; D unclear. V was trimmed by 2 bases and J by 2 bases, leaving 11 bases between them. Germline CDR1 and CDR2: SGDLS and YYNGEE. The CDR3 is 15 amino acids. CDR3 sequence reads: CASSVSFIPGNTIYF. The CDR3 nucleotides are TGTGCCAGCAGCGTTTCTTTCATACCTGGAAACACCATATATTTT.

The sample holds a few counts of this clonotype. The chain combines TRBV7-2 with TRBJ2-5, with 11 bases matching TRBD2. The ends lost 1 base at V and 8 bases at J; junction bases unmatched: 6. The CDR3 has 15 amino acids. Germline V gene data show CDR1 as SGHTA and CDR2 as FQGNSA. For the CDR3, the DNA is TGTGCCAGCAGCTTAGGACTAGCGGGGCTCATAACCCAGTACTTC. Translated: CASSLGLAGLITQYF.

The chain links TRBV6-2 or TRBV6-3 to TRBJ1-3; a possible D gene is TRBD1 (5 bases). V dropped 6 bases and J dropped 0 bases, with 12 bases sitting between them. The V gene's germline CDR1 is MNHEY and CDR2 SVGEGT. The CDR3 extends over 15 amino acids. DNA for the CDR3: TGTGCCAGCAGACCGGGACGGAGCTCTGGAAACACCATATATTTT. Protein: CASRPGRSSGNTIYF.

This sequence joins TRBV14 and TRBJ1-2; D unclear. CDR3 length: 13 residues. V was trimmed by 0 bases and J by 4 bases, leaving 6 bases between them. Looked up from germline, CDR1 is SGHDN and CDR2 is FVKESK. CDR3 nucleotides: TGTGCCAGCAGCCAAGAGTTAAGCTATGGCTACACCTTC. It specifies CASSQELSYGYTF.

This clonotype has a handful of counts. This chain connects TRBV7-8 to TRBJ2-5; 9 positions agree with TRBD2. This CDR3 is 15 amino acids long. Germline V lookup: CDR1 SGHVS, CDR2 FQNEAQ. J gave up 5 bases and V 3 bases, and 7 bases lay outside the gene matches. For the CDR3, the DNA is TGTGCCAGCAGCTTCATTAGCGGGAGTAAGGAGACCCAGTACTTC. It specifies CASSFISGSKETQYF.

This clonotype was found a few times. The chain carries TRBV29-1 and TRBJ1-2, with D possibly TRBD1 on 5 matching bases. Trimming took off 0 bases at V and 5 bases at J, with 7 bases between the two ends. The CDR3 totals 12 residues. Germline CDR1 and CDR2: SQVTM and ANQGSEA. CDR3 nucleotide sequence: TGCAGCGTTGAAGATCAGGGTTATGGCTACACCTTC. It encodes CSVEDQGYGYTF.

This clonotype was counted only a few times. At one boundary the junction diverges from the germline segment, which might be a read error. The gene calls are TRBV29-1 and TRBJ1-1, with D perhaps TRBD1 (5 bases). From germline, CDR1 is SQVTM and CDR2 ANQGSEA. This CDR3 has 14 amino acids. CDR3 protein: CSVAGQFLDTGAFF. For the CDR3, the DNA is TGCAGCGTTGCTGGTCAATTTTTGGACACTGGAGCTTTCTTT.

CDR3 residues: CASRGRGSYEQYF. The CDR3 DNA reads as TGTGCCAGCAGAGGACGGGGATCCTACGAGCAGTACTTC. The genes are TRBV27 and TRBJ2-5, with D perhaps TRBD2 (5 bases). The closer fit of TRBJ2-7 to the DNA end suggests the J call may be wrong. The V gene's germline CDR1 is MNHEY and CDR2 SMNVEV (reference sequence). This CDR3 is built from 13 residues.

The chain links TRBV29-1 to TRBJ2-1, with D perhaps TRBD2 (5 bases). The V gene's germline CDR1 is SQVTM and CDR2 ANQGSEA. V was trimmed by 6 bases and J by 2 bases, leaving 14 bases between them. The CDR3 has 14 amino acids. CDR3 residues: CSVRPGIPYNEQFF. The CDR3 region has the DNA TGCAGCGTCAGACCCGGGATCCCCTACAATGAGCAGTTCTTC.